A single sample gave rise to the 8 T cell receptor beta chains below, sequenced in a study of PD-1 blockade in classical Hodgkin lymphoma. Repertoires were generated with immunoSEQ multiplex PCR, while TCRdb's copy carries only in-frame clones and drops some. The sample gives some 110,000 clones, around nine tenths of which show up once; roughly 19% is in the top ten. Documented time point: cycle 4 day 1 (C4D1), after six to seven weeks of nivolumab. The patients all showed relapse after autologous stem cell transplantation, while their brentuximab vedotin exposure varied. The material was peripheral blood mononuclear cells (PBMCs), obtained before the fourth cycle of nivolumab. The receptor source for this set is a human donor with classical Hodgkin lymphoma.

This clone was counted only a few times. The chain is built from TRBV14 and TRBJ1-2; D call uncertain. The CDR3 is 12 residues long. Germline loops: CDR1 SGHDN, CDR2 FVKESK. V gave up 4 bases and J gave up 4 bases, with 7 bases separating them. DNA of the CDR3: TGTGCCAGCAGCCTAAACACCTATGGCTACACCTTC. It translates to CASSLNTYGYTF.

This clone appeared a single time. This chain joins TRBV2 and TRBJ1-1; D possibly corresponds to TRBD1 (5 bases). This CDR3 is built from 11 residues. V lost 11 bases to trimming and J lost 6 bases, with 13 bases between them. CDR1 is SNHLY and CDR2 is FYNNEI in the germline V gene. The CDR3 DNA reads TGTGCCGGGACCGGCCTGTCTGAAGCTTTCTTT. Its protein is CAGTGLSEAFF.

The chain links TRBV6-4 to TRBJ2-3, with unresolved D. The germline V gene encodes CDR1 MRHNA and CDR2 SNTAGT. V lost 5 bases to trimming and J lost 1 base, with 10 bases between them. There are 14 residues in the CDR3. CDR3 sequence: CASSRADGTDTQYF. For the CDR3, the DNA is TGTGCCAGCAGTCGGGCAGATGGCACAGATACGCAGTATTTT.

V usage is TRBV28 and J usage is TRBJ1-1, with D uncertain. The CDR3 spans 14 residues. The ends were cut back, 3 bases at V and 6 bases at J, with 14 bases in the middle. Germline lookup yields CDR1 MDHEN and CDR2 SYDVKM. CDR3 amino acids: CASSLGPGKAEAFF. The CDR3 DNA sequence: TGTGCCAGCAGTTTGGGTCCGGGGAAAGCTGAAGCTTTCTTT.

The chain uses TRBV7-6 and TRBJ1-2; 10 bases align to TRBD1. With 4 bases clipped from V and 6 bases from J, the junction kept 5 bases outside the gene matches. In germline, CDR1 is SGHVS, CDR2 FNYEAQ. The CDR3 length is 14 residues. As DNA, the CDR3 is TGTGCCAGCAGCTCGGGACAGGGGTGGAATGGCTACACCTTC. It translates to CASSSGQGWNGYTF.

This clone appeared once. CDR3 in DNA: TGTGCCAGCAGCTGGGTGAGTGGGCATAACGAGCAGTACTTC. It yields the protein CASSWVSGHNEQYF. The chain carries TRBV5-6 and TRBJ2-7; D not certain. The CDR3 length is 14 residues. Trimming shortened V by 3 bases and J by 5 bases, and 15 bases separated the two germline ends. Germline CDR1 and CDR2: SGHDT and YYEEEE.

This chain connects TRBV11-2 to TRBJ2-4, with D possibly being TRBD1 (6 bases). The CDR3 spans 18 residues. The V end lost 5 bases, the J end lost 4 bases, and 24 bases lay between the germline ends. Germline V gene sequence: CDR1 SGHAT, CDR2 FQNNGV. The CDR3 here is CASSTTQGPWGEKNIQYF. In nucleotides, the CDR3 is TGTGCCAGCAGCACGACTCAGGGGCCCTGGGGCGAAAAAAACATTCAGTACTTC.

This chain joins TRBV5-6 and TRBJ2-1; TRBD1 aligns across 9 bases. The length of the CDR3 is 15 residues. From germline, CDR1 is SGHDT and CDR2 YYEEEE. The ends lost 6 bases at V and 1 base at J; junction bases unmatched: 5. CDR3 residues: CASTSGTGSYNEQFF. The CDR3 bases are TGTGCCAGCACATCCGGGACAGGGTCCTACAATGAGCAGTTCTTC.